This T cell receptor beta chain was identified in a study of OX40 agonist ivuxolimab in advanced cancers. The overall study: Patients enrolled in dose escalation were diagnosed with hepatocellular carcinoma, melanoma, renal cell or head and neck cancer. Participants averaged about 60 years of age (range roughly 23 to 80) and were less than 85% male.

Study conclusions and caveats: CD8+ T cells (on average) carried more expanded clones than CD4+ T cells.

About this clone itself: What it binds is unknown.

The germline V gene encodes CDR1 MNHEY and CDR2 SMNVEV (reference sequence). The V gene lost 2 bases and the J gene lost 0 bases, with 11 bases spanning the gap. The CDR3 consists of 15 residues. Data came from immunoSEQ multiplex PCR; TCRdb stores just in-frame clones and leaves some out. Among some 16,000 clones listed, around 75% were seen once. This specimen consisted of CD4+ or CD8+ T cells sorted from blood, obtained in a trial of the OX40 agonist ivuxolimab. This clonotype was obtained from an adult with an advanced solid tumor such as melanoma, head and neck, liver or kidney cancer. The genes are TRBV27 and TRBJ2-7; no firm D call. CDR3 amino acids: CASSLDGTSSYEQYF. The CDR3 bases are TGTGCCAGCAGTTTAGACGGCACGAGCTCCTACGAGCAGTACTTC.